Reported below is one T cell receptor (beta chain). The target of this receptor is not known. No qualities accompany the bases; no much larger clone lies one base away. These data originate in a study of response to subunit inactivated influenza vaccine (dated by TCRdb to 2016 to 2018). Study-wide context: The study used deep quantitative T cell receptor repertoire profiling to track responses to a trivalent subunit inactivated influenza vaccine.

CDR1 MNHEY and CDR2 SMNVEV were looked up in the germline V gene (reference sequence). At the junction V is shortened by 2 bases and J by 3 bases, with 11 bases in between. The CDR3 sequence holds 14 residues, the cysteine and phenylalanine included. CDR3 DNA is the only sequence kept; it has 42 bases, read in frame from the first base. The research as a whole found: The authors suggested that each seasonal influenza vaccination may recruit only a limited number of new T cells.

The library relied on RT-PCR. The sequencer listed for this sample is Illumina HiSeq 2500. TCRdb reprocessing: public reads trimmed at Q25 with fastp, clones called with MiXCR, in-frame beta chains kept. Rows are unified per CDR3 protein, each entry keeping the most common DNA and genes. This sample comprises roughly 160,000 distinct CDR3 sequences, 11% of them detected only once. 12% of the sample rests with the top ten. The label giving this sample's time point can be read as: around 45 days after influenza vaccine administration. This TCR derives from a man aged 45-60 years who received an inactivated influenza vaccine. Donor details come from another sample of the same person, matched by shared clones. The starting material was non-naive T cells sorted from PBMCs, obtained 45 days after vaccination. The sample's cell subset or site, from its label and the paper: memory T cell fraction. The chain is encoded by TRBV27 joined to TRBJ2-7; the D gene is perhaps TRBD1, from 5 matching bases. The DNA is TGTGCCAGCAGTTTAAAGGGGTTCCACTACGAGCAGTACTTC. Its translation is CASSLKGFHYEQYF.